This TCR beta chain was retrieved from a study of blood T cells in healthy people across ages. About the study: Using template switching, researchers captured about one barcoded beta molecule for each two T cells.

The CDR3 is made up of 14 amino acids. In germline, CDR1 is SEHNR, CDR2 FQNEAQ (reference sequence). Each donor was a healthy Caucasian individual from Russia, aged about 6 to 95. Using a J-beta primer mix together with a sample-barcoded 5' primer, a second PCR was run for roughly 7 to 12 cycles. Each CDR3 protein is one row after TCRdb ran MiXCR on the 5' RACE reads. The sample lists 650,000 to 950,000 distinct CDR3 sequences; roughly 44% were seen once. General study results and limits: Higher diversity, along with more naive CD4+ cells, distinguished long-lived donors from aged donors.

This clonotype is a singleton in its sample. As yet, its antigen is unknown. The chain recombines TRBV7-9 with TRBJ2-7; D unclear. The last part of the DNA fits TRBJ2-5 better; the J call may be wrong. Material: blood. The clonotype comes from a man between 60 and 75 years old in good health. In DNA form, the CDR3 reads TGTGCCAGCAGCGGACGGACCCTCCAAGAGACCCAGTACTTC. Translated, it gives CASSGRTLQETQYF.